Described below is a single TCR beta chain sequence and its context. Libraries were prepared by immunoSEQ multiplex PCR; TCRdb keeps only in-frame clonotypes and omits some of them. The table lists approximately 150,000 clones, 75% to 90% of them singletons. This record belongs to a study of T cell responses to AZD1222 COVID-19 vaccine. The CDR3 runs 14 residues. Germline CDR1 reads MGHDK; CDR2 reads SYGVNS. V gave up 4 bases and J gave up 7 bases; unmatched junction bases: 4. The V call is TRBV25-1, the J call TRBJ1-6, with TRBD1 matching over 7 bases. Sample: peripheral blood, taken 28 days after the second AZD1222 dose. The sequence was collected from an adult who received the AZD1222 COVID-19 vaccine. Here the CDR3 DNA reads TGTGCCAGCAGTGGGCACAGGGGAAATTCACCCCTCCACTTT. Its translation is CASSGHRGNSPLHF.